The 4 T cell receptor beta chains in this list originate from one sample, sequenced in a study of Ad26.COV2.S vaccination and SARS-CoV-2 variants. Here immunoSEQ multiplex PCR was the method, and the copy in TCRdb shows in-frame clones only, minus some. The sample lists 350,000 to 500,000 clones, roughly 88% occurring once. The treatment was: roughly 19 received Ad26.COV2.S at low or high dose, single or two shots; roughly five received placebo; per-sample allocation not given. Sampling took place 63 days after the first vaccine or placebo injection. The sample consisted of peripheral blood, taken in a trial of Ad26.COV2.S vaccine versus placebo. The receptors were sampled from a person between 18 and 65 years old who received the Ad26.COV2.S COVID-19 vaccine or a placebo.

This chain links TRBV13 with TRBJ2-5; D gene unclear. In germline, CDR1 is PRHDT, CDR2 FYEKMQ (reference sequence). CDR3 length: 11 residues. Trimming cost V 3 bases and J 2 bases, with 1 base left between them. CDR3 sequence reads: CASSFQETQYF. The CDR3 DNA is TGTGCCAGCAGCTTTCAAGAGACCCAGTACTTC. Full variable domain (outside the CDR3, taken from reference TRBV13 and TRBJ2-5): AAGVIQSPRHLIKEKRETATLKCYPIPRHDTVYWYQQGPGQDPQFLISFYEKMQSDKGSIPDRFSAQQFSDYHSELNMSSLELGDSALYFCASSFQETQYFGPGTRLLVL.

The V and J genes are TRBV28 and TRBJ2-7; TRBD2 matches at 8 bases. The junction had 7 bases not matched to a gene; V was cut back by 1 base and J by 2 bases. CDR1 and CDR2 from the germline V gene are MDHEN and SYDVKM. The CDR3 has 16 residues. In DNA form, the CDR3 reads TGTGCCAGCAGTTTATTCGGTTCACTAGCGGCCTACGAGCAGTACTTC. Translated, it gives CASSLFGSLAAYEQYF.

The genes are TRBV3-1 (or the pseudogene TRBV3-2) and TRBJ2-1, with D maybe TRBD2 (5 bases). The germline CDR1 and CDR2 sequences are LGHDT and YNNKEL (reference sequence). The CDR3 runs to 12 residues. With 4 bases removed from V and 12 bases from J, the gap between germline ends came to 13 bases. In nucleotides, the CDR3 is TGTGCCAGCAGCCCCGACCCACTAGGGCAGTTCTTC. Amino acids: CASSPDPLGQFF.

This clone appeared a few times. CDR3 DNA sequence: TGTGCCAGCAGCCCGACAGCTGGCATTCAGTACTTC. Its translation is CASSPTAGIQYF. The chain couples TRBV7-9 to TRBJ2-4, with a tentative D call TRBD1 (5 bases). Trimming removed 5 bases from V and 9 bases from J, with 11 bases in between. This CDR3 is built from 12 residues. CDR1 is SEHNR and CDR2 is FQNEAQ in the germline V gene (reference sequence). Full variable domain (missing parts from reference TRBV7-9 and TRBJ2-4): DTGVSQNPRHKITKRGQNVTFRCDPISEHNRLYWYRQTLGQGPEFLTYFQNEAQLEKSRLLSDRFSAERPKGSFSTLEIQRTEQGDSAMYLCASSPTAGIQYFGAGTRLSVL.